Presented here are 7 T cell receptor beta chains from one specimen sequenced in a study of blood T cells in healthy people across ages (dated by TCRdb to between 2014 and 2016). Libraries came from 5' RACE. The run used an Illumina HiSeq 2500. A second PCR of roughly 7 to 11 cycles was run with a J-beta primer mix and a sample-barcoded 5' primer. In TCRdb, the public reads were trimmed at Q25 with fastp and aligned with MiXCR, with productive beta chains retained. Entries are consolidated by CDR3 protein sequence, retaining the most common genes and DNA. In all, the sample holds 550,000 to 750,000 distinct CDR3 sequences, and under 25% of those were seen once. The ten largest account for 3% to 4.5% of the sample. Input material: blood. The receptors were gathered from a man aged 65 to 85 in good health.

This clonotype was counted ten times or more. The chain employs TRBV5-1 and TRBJ2-2; no clear D. The CDR3 is 14 residues long. V dropped 1 base and J dropped 5 bases, with 9 bases sitting between them. From germline, CDR1 is SGHRS and CDR2 YFSETQ. The CDR3 sequence is CASSLPAPTGELFF. The DNA of the CDR3 is TGCGCCAGCAGCTTGCCAGCCCCGACCGGGGAGCTGTTTTTT.

The V and J genes are TRBV2 and TRBJ2-1; TRBD2 agrees at 9 bases. This CDR3 has 15 amino acids. Looked up from germline, CDR1 is SNHLY and CDR2 is FYNNEI. V shed 3 bases and J 4 bases; nucleotides not matched to a gene: 4. CDR3 coding DNA: TGTGCCAGCAGTGAGAGTACTAGCGGGTACAATGAGCAGTTCTTC. Protein: CASSESTSGYNEQFF.

The gene calls are TRBV10-3 and TRBJ2-2, with D unclear. The germline CDR1 and CDR2 sequences are ENHRY and SYGVKD. CDR3 length: 15 residues. V gave up 3 bases and J gave up 5 bases, with 13 bases separating them. DNA of the CDR3: TGTGCCATCAGTGAAAGAGACCGGAGAACCGGGGAGCTGTTTTTT. It is translated as CAISERDRRTGELFF.

This clonotype was counted at least ten times. The rearrangement uses TRBV12-3 or TRBV12-4 and TRBJ2-3, with a tentative D call TRBD1 (6 bases). V shed 8 bases and J shed 3 bases, with 12 bases lying between them. This CDR3 region has 13 residues. In nucleotides, the CDR3 is TGTGCCAGCCAGGGGCTGGGGACAGATACGCAGTATTTT. Encoded protein: CASQGLGTDTQYF.

The chain recombines TRBV7-9 with TRBJ2-5; 7 nucleotides match TRBD2. Germline loops: CDR1 SEHNR, CDR2 FQNEAQ (reference sequence). The V gene end was trimmed by 4 bases and the J gene end by 5 bases; junction bases not matched to a gene: 13. CDR3 length: 16 residues. This chain's CDR3 is CASSSARAGRVETQYF. The CDR3 region has the DNA TGTGCCAGCAGCTCCGCTAGAGCGGGAAGGGTGGAGACCCAGTACTTC.

This chain uses TRBV2 with TRBJ1-2, with D possibly being TRBD1 (5 bases). CDR3 size: 13 residues. Trimming took 2 bases from V and 4 from J, leaving 8 bases between them. From germline, CDR1 is SNHLY and CDR2 FYNNEI. The CDR3 DNA reads as TGTGCCAGCAGTGAAATGGGGCCCTATGGCTACACCTTC. Amino acid sequence: CASSEMGPYGYTF. Complete variable domain (other parts from reference TRBV2 and TRBJ1-2): EPEVTQTPSHQVTQMGQEVILRCVPISNHLYFYWYRQILGQKVEFLVSFYNNEISEKSEIFDDQFSVERPDGSNFTLKIRSTKLEDSAMYFCASSEMGPYGYTFGSGTRLTVV.

The CDR3: CASSLGVGLAKNIQYF. The CDR3 coding sequence is TGTGCCAGCAGTTTGGGGGTTGGGCTAGCCAAAAACATTCAGTACTTC. V is TRBV12-3 or TRBV12-4 and J is TRBJ2-4; TRBD1 or TRBD2 may be the D gene (5 bases each). V dropped 3 bases and J dropped 0 bases, with 12 bases sitting between them. The CDR3 is 16 residues long.